What follows describes a single T cell receptor (beta chain). Its antigen is not identified. The CDR3 covers 13 residues. Trimming removed 6 bases at V and 4 bases at J, with 12 bases between. Germline values: CDR1 MDHEN, CDR2 SYDVKM. The assay was immunoSEQ multiplex PCR, and TCRdb's table has in-frame clones only and misses some. The data show around 20,000 clones, around 74% seen once. Unexposed donor CD4+ T cells date from about 2011-2018, before the COVID-19 pandemic. CD4+ T cells were isolated from the cells after 10 days of culture. Testing used SARS-CoV-2 S/N and four cold-coronavirus spikes on unexposed-donor CD4+ T cells, cells permitting. This entry is derived from a study of CD4 T cells in relation to SARS-CoV-2 and coronaviruses. Background on the study: TCR beta CDR3s were sequenced after roughly nine-day antigen culture of PBMCs. No peptide or an HIV-1 Nef peptide pool served as negative control. Whole-study results and caveats: Crossreactivity was assessed only for spike protein, not other viral proteins.

The TCR originated in a human donor in good health. This rearrangement joins TRBV28 to TRBJ1-2, with D tentatively TRBD1 (6 bases). Sequencing was carried out using CD4+ T cells from PBMCs, cultured in vitro. The CDR3 spells CASSGGPAYGYTF. CDR3 coding DNA: TGTGCCAGCAGCGGGGGGCCGGCCTATGGCTACACCTTC.